The 13 T cell receptor beta chains listed next were all sequenced from one sample in a study of blood T cell repertoires in COVID-19. This table comes from immunoSEQ multiplex PCR, and its TCRdb copy is limited to in-frame clones, with some not included. The top ten hold approximately 6.2% of the sample, which has approximately 190,000 clones, roughly four fifths seen once. Sequencing input: peripheral blood. Receptor source: a woman aged 40 to 50 with acute or convalescent COVID-19.

The chain employs TRBV5-1 and TRBJ1-3; D remains unclear. Looked up from germline, CDR1 is SGHRS and CDR2 is YFSETQ. V was pared by 0 bases and J by 10 bases, with 11 bases between. The CDR3 runs to 13 residues. The CDR3 here is CASSLGLAGTIYF. The CDR3 bases are TGCGCCAGCAGCTTGGGGTTGGCAGGTACCATATATTTT.

The J gene is TRBJ2-7, the V gene TRBV4-2; TRBD1 might be the D (7 bases). Germline loops: CDR1 LGHNA, CDR2 YNFKEQ. The CDR3 has 14 residues. V lost 3 bases to trimming and J lost 3 bases, with 12 bases between them. For the CDR3, the DNA is TGTGCCAGCAGCCATGGGCGGGACAGCTACGAGCAGTACTTC. This encodes CASSHGRDSYEQYF.

The chain carries TRBV18 and TRBJ1-2; a possible D gene is TRBD1 (5 bases). This CDR3 comprises 12 residues. The V gene lost 3 bases and the J gene lost 11 bases, with 13 bases spanning the gap. Per the germline V gene, CDR1 is KGHSH and CDR2 is LQKENI. The CDR3 DNA sequence: TGTGCCAGCTCACCTATCCAGGGCGGATACACCTTC. Translated: CASSPIQGGYTF.

In its sample, this clone was seen a few times. The V call is TRBV28, the J call TRBJ1-4; D uncertain. The germline V gene encodes CDR1 MDHEN and CDR2 SYDVKM. The CDR3 extends over 12 amino acids. Deletions cut 7 bases from V and 5 bases from J, with 8 bases between. In DNA form, the CDR3 reads TGTGCCAGCATCGGGGAGAATGAAAAACTGTTTTTT. As protein: CASIGENEKLFF.

The chain combines TRBV28 with TRBJ2-5, with D possibly being TRBD2 (5 bases). Trimming stripped 3 bases from V and 3 bases from J, with 11 bases between. This CDR3 is built from 14 residues. Germline CDR1 reads MDHEN; CDR2 reads SYDVKM. CDR3 in amino acids: CASSFGPEEETQYF. CDR3 in DNA: TGTGCCAGCAGTTTTGGTCCGGAGGAAGAGACCCAGTACTTC. Full variable domain (missing parts from reference TRBV28 and TRBJ2-5): DVKVTQSSRYLVKRTGEKVFLECVQDMDHENMFWYRQDPGLGLRLIYFSYDVKMKEKGDIPEGYSVSREKKERFSLILESASTNQTSMYLCASSFGPEEETQYFGPGTRLLVL.

The J gene is TRBJ1-1, the V gene TRBV6-1, with D perhaps matching TRBD1 (5 bases). There are 15 residues in the CDR3. Germline assignment: CDR1 MNHNS and CDR2 SASEGT. Trimming cost V 3 bases and J 3 bases, with 14 bases left between them. The CDR3 region has the DNA TGTGCCAGCAGTGATCGGATCCGGGGGGACACTGAAGCTTTCTTT. This sequence encodes CASSDRIRGDTEAFF.

The V gene is TRBV6-5, the J gene TRBJ1-6; D is ambiguous. The CDR3 length is 16 residues. V lost 2 bases and J 0 bases, leaving 8 bases between the germline ends. Germline-derived CDR1 and CDR2 are MNHEY and SVGAGI. In nucleotides, the CDR3 is TGTGCCAGCAGTTACCGAATCAGCTCCTATAATTCACCCCTCCACTTT. It translates to CASSYRISSYNSPLHF.

The chain recombines TRBV6-5 with TRBJ2-7; TRBD2 matches at 10 bases. This CDR3 is 13 amino acids long. With 6 bases clipped from V and 4 bases from J, the junction kept 3 bases outside the gene matches. Germline values: CDR1 MNHEY, CDR2 SVGAGI. The CDR3 sequence: CASRGTSVYEQYF. The DNA for the CDR3 is TGTGCCAGCAGAGGGACTAGCGTGTACGAGCAGTACTTC.

This clone was seen only once. The chain carries TRBV11-2 and TRBJ2-3; possible D gene TRBD2, 5 bases. The germline V and J ends were trimmed by 4 bases and 3 bases, with 5 bases remaining between them. Germline CDR1 and CDR2: SGHAT and FQNNGV. The CDR3 extends over 12 amino acids. CDR3 nucleotide sequence: TGTGCCAGCAGCTGGAGGACAGATACGCAGTATTTT. Translating gives CASSWRTDTQYF.

This clone was counted between two and nine times. V gene TRBV5-6 combines with J gene TRBJ1-1; D unresolved. Per the germline V gene, CDR1 is SGHDT and CDR2 is YYEEEE. The CDR3 runs 15 residues. Trimming stripped 0 bases from V and 1 base from J, with 10 bases between. The CDR3 bases are TGTGCCAGCAGCTTGGGTGACTTACAGAACACTGAAGCTTTCTTT. This codes for CASSLGDLQNTEAFF. The full variable domain, its missing parts supplied by reference TRBV5-6 and TRBJ1-1, is DAGVTQSPTHLIKTRGQQVTLRCSPKSGHDTVSWYQQALGQGPQFIFQYYEEEERQRGNFPDRFSGHQFPNYSSELNVNALLLGDSALYLCASSLGDLQNTEAFFGQGTRLTVV.

The chain combines TRBV6-5 with TRBJ1-5, with D unclear. The length of the CDR3 is 15 residues. V lost 11 bases and J 0 bases, leaving 17 bases between the germline ends. The germline gives CDR1 MNHEY, CDR2 SVGAGI. In DNA, the CDR3 is TGTGCCCAGCCGCGAGGGCCCTATAGCAATCAGCCCCAGCATTTT. Translated, it gives CAQPRGPYSNQPQHF.

V and J are TRBV12-3 or TRBV12-4 and TRBJ2-7; D gene ambiguous. V lost 6 bases, J lost 0 bases, and 9 bases lay in between. This CDR3 has 13 residues. CDR3 amino acids: CASRLRSSYEQYF. Here the CDR3 DNA reads TGTGCCAGCAGACTAAGGAGCTCCTACGAGCAGTACTTC.

The chain employs TRBV28 and TRBJ1-5; D perhaps matches TRBD1 (5 bases). The CDR3 is 12 residues long. Germline CDR1 MDHEN, CDR2 SYDVKM. Deletions cut 5 bases from V and 7 bases from J, with 9 bases between. The CDR3 DNA sequence: TGTGCCAGCAGTCAAAGGGGACAGCCCCAGCATTTT. Protein: CASSQRGQPQHF.